One sample yielded the 19 T cell receptor beta chains listed below, sequenced in a study of shared clonotypes between healthy human individuals. Produced via immunoSEQ multiplex PCR; TCRdb's table is partial and in-frame only. This table has under 300,000 clones, 65% appearing once. The sequenced sample consisted of memory CD4+ T cells sorted from blood. The subset is: CD45RA-negative fraction. The receptors originated from a man aged 30 to 39 in good health.

The rearrangement joins TRBV9 to TRBJ2-1; TRBD2 matches at 11 bases. In germline, CDR1 is SGDLS, CDR2 YYNGEE. This CDR3 region has 15 residues. V lost 2 bases to trimming and J lost 10 bases; unmatched junction nucleotides: 8. CDR3 sequence reads: CASSVGTSGSGEQFF. The CDR3, as DNA: TGTGCCAGCAGCGTCGGCACTAGCGGGAGCGGGGAGCAGTTCTTC.

This clone was detected ten times or more. The chain is built from TRBV10-3 and TRBJ1-4; D is unclear. The length of the CDR3 is 12 residues. The V end lost 0 bases, the J end lost 6 bases, and 2 bases lay between the germline ends. CDR1 is ENHRY, CDR2 SYGVKD, per germline. The CDR3, as DNA: TGTGCCATCAGTGAGTCCGATGAAAAACTGTTTTTT. It yields the protein CAISESDEKLFF.

This chain joins TRBV27 and TRBJ2-3; D possibly corresponds to TRBD2 (5 bases). Germline lookup yields CDR1 MNHEY and CDR2 SMNVEV (reference sequence). The CDR3 has 14 residues. Trimming shortened V by 1 base and J by 2 bases, and 7 bases separated the two germline ends. The CDR3 loop is CASSLYGDTDTQYF. CDR3 coding DNA: TGTGCCAGCAGTTTATACGGGGACACAGATACGCAGTATTTT.

The rearrangement uses TRBV7-6 and TRBJ2-7; 9 nucleotides line up with TRBD2. The J segment lost 4 bases and the V segment lost 5 bases, leaving 9 bases of the junction unmatched. From germline, CDR1 is SGHVS and CDR2 FNYEAQ. The length of the CDR3 is 15 residues. The CDR3 DNA follows: TGTGCCAGCAGCCGCGCCGGGACTAGCCTATACGAGCAGTACTTC. Translating it yields CASSRAGTSLYEQYF.

This clone was seen just once. The genes are TRBV4-1 and TRBJ2-3; D is unresolved. With 1 base removed from V and 2 bases from J, the gap between germline ends came to 13 bases. CDR3 size: 16 residues. Germline CDR1 and CDR2: MGHRA and YSYEKL. The CDR3 nucleotides are TGCGCCAGCAGCCAAGCGGGCAACGCCTTCACAGATACGCAGTATTTT. It encodes CASSQAGNAFTDTQYF.

V and J are TRBV7-2 and TRBJ2-5, with TRBD1 as a possible D gene (6 bases). CDR1 and CDR2 from the germline V gene are SGHTA and FQGNSA. The V end lost 0 bases, the J end lost 5 bases, and 13 bases lay between the germline ends. The CDR3 consists of 15 residues. CDR3 residues: CASSLASTGGETQYF. In DNA, the CDR3 is TGTGCCAGCAGCTTAGCCTCGACAGGTGGGGAGACCCAGTACTTC.

This clone was counted a few times. The J gene is TRBJ2-7, the V gene TRBV13, with D perhaps matching TRBD2 (5 bases). The V and J ends lost 0 bases and 2 bases respectively, with 11 bases between them. This CDR3 is 15 amino acids long. Germline lookup yields CDR1 PRHDT and CDR2 FYEKMQ (reference sequence). The CDR3 bases are TGTGCCAGCAGCTTAGGGCCGGGAAGCCCCTACGAGCAGTACTTC. Amino acids: CASSLGPGSPYEQYF.

The chain carries TRBV2 and TRBJ1-1; 8 nucleotides agree with TRBD1. The germline gives CDR1 SNHLY, CDR2 FYNNEI. Unmatched junction bases numbered 3, after V lost 2 bases and J lost 7 bases. This CDR3 has 13 residues. The CDR3 bases are TGTGCCAGCAGTGAAAGCAGGGGGCTTGAAGCTTTCTTT. This codes for CASSESRGLEAFF.

The rearrangement uses TRBV28 and TRBJ1-4; D possibly corresponds to TRBD1 (6 bases). Deletions cut 6 bases from V and 7 bases from J, with 18 bases between. The CDR3 has 15 amino acids. Germline assignment: CDR1 MDHEN and CDR2 SYDVKM. CDR3 amino acids: CASRQDRSPFEKLFF. The DNA of the CDR3 is TGTGCCAGCAGACAAGACAGGTCGCCTTTTGAAAAACTGTTTTTT.

The rearrangement links TRBV28 to TRBJ1-5, with D possibly TRBD1 on 5 matching bases. There are 15 residues in the CDR3. V was shortened by 6 bases and J by 6 bases, with 18 bases between the two germline ends. Germline V gene lookup returns CDR1 MDHEN and CDR2 SYDVKM. CDR3 loop: CASRYSGTGGQPQHF. For the CDR3, the DNA is TGTGCCAGCAGGTACTCCGGGACGGGCGGTCAGCCCCAGCATTTT.

The V call is TRBV5-1, the J call TRBJ2-7, with 7 bases lining up with TRBD1. Germline CDR1 SGHRS, CDR2 YFSETQ. This CDR3 region has 15 residues. The V segment lost 4 bases and the J segment 3 bases; nucleotides outside the gene matches: 10. CDR3 coding DNA: TGCGCCAGCAGCGGCACGACAGGGAGCCTCTACGAGCAGTACTTC. As protein: CASSGTTGSLYEQYF.

V gene TRBV6-5 combines with J gene TRBJ2-1; D might be TRBD1 or TRBD2, each matching 5 bases. Per the germline V gene, CDR1 is MNHEY and CDR2 is SVGAGI. The germline V and J ends were trimmed by 2 bases and 3 bases, with 11 bases remaining between them. The CDR3 consists of 15 residues. The DNA for the CDR3 is TGTGCCAGCAGTTACAACGAGGGGAGCTACAATGAGCAGTTCTTC. Translated: CASSYNEGSYNEQFF.

The chain links TRBV10-3 to TRBJ1-5; tentative D call: TRBD1 (6 bases). Germline V lookup: CDR1 ENHRY, CDR2 SYGVKD. CDR3 size: 14 residues. Between the trimmed V and J ends, which lost 5 bases and 3 bases, there was a span of 11 bases. DNA for the CDR3: TGTGCCATCAGTAAACAGGGTAACAATCAGCCCCAGCATTTT. Protein: CAISKQGNNQPQHF.

The chain uses TRBV4-3 and TRBJ1-1, with D perhaps TRBD1 (5 bases). Trimming took 1 base from V and 6 from J, leaving 18 bases between them. Germline CDR1 and CDR2: LGHNA and YSLEER. This CDR3 has 16 residues. The CDR3 bases are TGCGCCAGCAGCCAAGGTTCAGGTGGGCCGGGGGCTGAAGCTTTCTTT. This gives the protein CASSQGSGGPGAEAFF.

The chain uses TRBV11-2 and TRBJ2-3; perhaps TRBD2 as D (6 bases). From germline, CDR1 is SGHAT and CDR2 FQNNGV. The CDR3 contains 16 residues. V lost 5 bases, J lost 5 bases, and 20 bases lay in between. The CDR3 bases are TGTGCCAGCAGCCAAGAGGCGGGGTCTGCGGGAGATACGCAGTATTTT. Translating it yields CASSQEAGSAGDTQYF.

This clone was recorded a few times. The V gene is TRBV28, the J gene TRBJ2-7; 10 nucleotides line up with TRBD1. CDR3 length: 14 residues. CDR1 and CDR2 from the germline V gene are MDHEN and SYDVKM. Unmatched junction bases numbered 5, after V lost 6 bases and J lost 3 bases. The CDR3 bases are TGTGCCAGCAGGGTAGGACAGGGGGTCTACGAGCAGTACTTC. Its protein is CASRVGQGVYEQYF. Based on the CDR3 plus reference TRBV28 and TRBJ2-7, the full variable domain is DVKVTQSSRYLVKRTGEKVFLECVQDMDHENMFWYRQDPGLGLRLIYFSYDVKMKEKGDIPEGYSVSREKKERFSLILESASTNQTSMYLCASRVGQGVYEQYFGPGTRLTVT.

This clone came up once. The chain links TRBV29-1 to TRBJ2-6, with TRBD2 matching over 10 bases. The ends lost 4 bases at V and 4 bases at J; junction bases unmatched: 19. The CDR3 runs to 20 residues. Germline CDR1 and CDR2: SQVTM and ANQGSEA. DNA of the CDR3: TGCAGCGTTGTGGGGGAGATCGCGTCTAGCGGGAGTCTAGGGGCCAACGTCCTGACTTTC. This gives the protein CSVVGEIASSGSLGANVLTF.

In this sample, this clone turned up once. This rearrangement joins TRBV7-3 to TRBJ2-3; 8 bases are a match to TRBD1. Trimming at V came to 4 bases and at J to 6 bases, leaving 12 bases not matched to a gene. The CDR3 contains 16 residues. CDR1 is SGHTA, CDR2 FQGTGA, per germline. The CDR3: CASSSTGAGGADTQYF. The CDR3, as DNA: TGTGCCAGCAGCTCCACAGGGGCAGGGGGCGCGGATACGCAGTATTTT.

The genes are TRBV5-4 and TRBJ2-7, with 7 bases matching TRBD1. The V and J ends lost 0 bases and 3 bases, in that order; junction bases with no gene match: 6. The CDR3 covers 15 residues. Per the germline V gene, CDR1 is SGHNT and CDR2 is YYREEE (reference sequence). CDR3 nucleotides: TGTGCCAGCAGCTTGGCTGAGGCAGGGGGCTACGAGCAGTACTTC. Residues: CASSLAEAGGYEQYF.